What follows is one T cell receptor (beta chain) and its context. Its cognate antigen is unknown. CDR3 length: 16 residues. The V and J ends lost 5 bases and 7 bases, in that order; junction bases with no gene match: 12. The V gene's germline CDR1 is SGHAT and CDR2 FQNNGV. Synthetic TCR analog templates were added to each PCR reaction. Profiled with immunoSEQ multiplex PCR; TCRdb holds only in-frame clones, not every one. This sample has 50,000 or so clones, with about 86% found just once. This entry is derived from a study of PD-L1 blockade in urothelial cancer. The overall study: The analyses of blood took place 3 weeks (second dose) and 6 weeks after treatment start. Study findings and constraints: It was durable-benefit patients whose tumor-associated blood clones expanded more at 3 weeks.

Time point of the sample: pretreatment peripheral blood. Patient sample counts ranged from 1 to 8, pretreatment and on-treatment. The sequence was obtained from a man in his 60s with urothelial cancer. Material: PBMCs, obtained around atezolizumab (anti-PD-L1) treatment. The chain employs TRBV11-2 and TRBJ1-1, with 11 bases fitting TRBD1. CDR3 nucleotides: TGTGCCAGCAGCCCACGGACAGGGGGCGGAAAGGGTGAAGCTTTCTTT. Translating it yields CASSPRTGGGKGEAFF. The full variable domain, rest sourced from reference TRBV11-2 and TRBJ1-1, is EAGVAQSPRYKIIEKRQSVAFWCNPISGHATLYWYQQILGQGPKLLIQFQNNGVVDDSQLPKDRFSAERLKGVDSTLKIQPAKLEDSAVYLCASSPRTGGGKGEAFFGQGTRLTVV.